A selection of T cell receptor beta chains follows, all from one sample in a study of regulatory T cells in long-lasting Graves disease. Each CDR3 protein gets one entry after TCRdb re-called the multiplex PCR reads with MiXCR. This table holds around 510,000 distinct CDR3 sequences, around 20% found once. The sequences come from peripheral blood mononuclear cells (PBMCs), collected when the disease was refractory, from a patient treated with antithyroid drugs. These receptors were obtained from a female donor with Graves disease. The CDR3 runs from the conserved cysteine through the conserved F or W. The order of the fields is CDR3 DNA, CDR3 protein, J gene, clone size, CDR3 length, D gene, V gene. A D gene is named only where the DNA matches it firmly. A clone size is listed for some rows: how often the clone was seen (once, few, many), or a class if it is expanded.

cdr3_nt: TGTGCCAGCAGCCCTGGGAGTAGCGGAAAACAAGAGACCCAGTACTTC; cdr3_aa: CASSPGSSGKQETQYF; j_call: TRBJ2-5; clone_size: .; cdr3_length: 16; d_call: .; v_call: TRBV7-8
cdr3_nt: TGCGCCAGCAGCCCATACAGGGTGAACACCGGGGAGCTGTTTTTT; cdr3_aa: CASSPYRVNTGELFF; j_call: TRBJ2-2; clone_size: .; cdr3_length: 15; d_call: .; v_call: TRBV5-1
cdr3_nt: TGTGCCGGGCGGGATAACACCGGGGAGCTGTTTTTT; cdr3_aa: CAGRDNTGELFF; j_call: TRBJ2-2; clone_size: many; cdr3_length: 12; d_call: .; v_call: TRBV28
cdr3_nt: TGTGCCAGCAGCTTGGCAGGGGGGCGGACAGGGCCCCACGAGCAGTACTTC; cdr3_aa: CASSLAGGRTGPHEQYF; j_call: TRBJ2-7; clone_size: .; cdr3_length: 17; d_call: TRBD1; v_call: TRBV5-6
cdr3_nt: TGCGCCAGCAGCTTGCGCCCGGCGTACCAAGAGACCCAGTACTTC; cdr3_aa: CASSLRPAYQETQYF; j_call: TRBJ2-5; clone_size: .; cdr3_length: 15; d_call: .; v_call: TRBV5-1
cdr3_nt: TGCAGCGTTCGGCAGGCCCAGACCTACGAGCAGTACTTC; cdr3_aa: CSVRQAQTYEQYF; j_call: TRBJ2-7; clone_size: few; cdr3_length: 13; d_call: .; v_call: TRBV29-1
cdr3_nt: TGTGCCAGCAGTTACTTGGAAGGACTGAACACCGGGGAGCTGTTTTTT; cdr3_aa: CASSYLEGLNTGELFF; j_call: TRBJ2-2; clone_size: many; cdr3_length: 16; d_call: .; v_call: TRBV6-5
cdr3_nt: TGCGCCAGCAGCCCGGGACAGGACACCGGGGAGCTGTTTTTT; cdr3_aa: CASSPGQDTGELFF; j_call: TRBJ2-2; clone_size: .; cdr3_length: 14; d_call: TRBD1; v_call: TRBV4-1
cdr3_nt: TGTGCCAGCACGGGACAGGGGGCTGAAGCTTTCTTT; cdr3_aa: CASTGQGAEAFF; j_call: TRBJ1-1; clone_size: .; cdr3_length: 12; d_call: TRBD1; v_call: TRBV28
cdr3_nt: TGCGCCAGCAGCGGAGGACTAGCGGGAGTCCCCTACGAGCAGTACTTC; cdr3_aa: CASSGGLAGVPYEQYF; j_call: TRBJ2-7; clone_size: few; cdr3_length: 16; d_call: TRBD2; v_call: TRBV5-1
cdr3_nt: TGTGCCAGCAGCGTAGACTCGGACTTCTTGTATGGCTACACCTTC; cdr3_aa: CASSVDSDFLYGYTF; j_call: TRBJ1-2; clone_size: few; cdr3_length: 15; d_call: .; v_call: TRBV9
cdr3_nt: TGTGCCAGCAGCCACTGGACTAGCGAAAAAACCCGCGGGGAGCTGTTTTTT; cdr3_aa: CASSHWTSEKTRGELFF; j_call: TRBJ2-2; clone_size: .; cdr3_length: 17; d_call: TRBD2; v_call: TRBV7-9
cdr3_nt: TGTGCCTGGAATACCGGGACAGCAGTACGTTCACCCCTCCACTTT; cdr3_aa: CAWNTGTAVRSPLHF; j_call: TRBJ1-6; clone_size: many; cdr3_length: 15; d_call: TRBD1; v_call: TRBV30
cdr3_nt: TGTGCCATCGGAGGGTCCGGGAACACTGAAGCTTTCTTT; cdr3_aa: CAIGGSGNTEAFF; j_call: TRBJ1-1; clone_size: few; cdr3_length: 13; d_call: .; v_call: TRBV10-3
cdr3_nt: TGTGCCAGCTGCAGGGGGCGTTTATCCGAAAAACTGTTTTTT; cdr3_aa: CASCRGRLSEKLFF; j_call: TRBJ1-4; clone_size: many; cdr3_length: 14; d_call: TRBD1; v_call: TRBV12-3/TRBV12-4
cdr3_nt: TGTGCCAGCAGTTACAACGGGAACACTGAAGCTTTCTTT; cdr3_aa: CASSYNGNTEAFF; j_call: TRBJ1-1; clone_size: many; cdr3_length: 13; d_call: .; v_call: TRBV6-5
cdr3_nt: TGTGCCAGCACTAAAGAGGGTGCAGCGAATTCACCCCTCCACTTT; cdr3_aa: CASTKEGAANSPLHF; j_call: TRBJ1-6; clone_size: many; cdr3_length: 15; d_call: .; v_call: TRBV12-3/TRBV12-4
cdr3_nt: TGCAGTGCTAGAGTTGACGGGAGTAGGCAAGAGACCCAGTACTTC; cdr3_aa: CSARVDGSRQETQYF; j_call: TRBJ2-5; clone_size: .; cdr3_length: 15; d_call: .; v_call: TRBV20-1
cdr3_nt: TGTGCCTGGAGTTCAGGGGTCTCCTACGAGCAGTACTTC; cdr3_aa: CAWSSGVSYEQYF; j_call: TRBJ2-7; clone_size: few; cdr3_length: 13; d_call: .; v_call: TRBV30
cdr3_nt: TGTGCCAGCAGCCGATTTAGGGGTGGCTACACCTTC; cdr3_aa: CASSRFRGGYTF; j_call: TRBJ1-2; clone_size: few; cdr3_length: 12; d_call: .; v_call: TRBV7-2
cdr3_nt: TGTGCCAGCAGCGTAGGGGGACAGGGTCACACTGAAGCTTTCTTT; cdr3_aa: CASSVGGQGHTEAFF; j_call: TRBJ1-1; clone_size: many; cdr3_length: 15; d_call: TRBD1; v_call: TRBV9
cdr3_nt: TGTGCCAGTAGTGGGGTTGGTCAGCCCCAGCATTTT; cdr3_aa: CASSGVGQPQHF; j_call: TRBJ1-5; clone_size: few; cdr3_length: 12; d_call: .; v_call: TRBV19
cdr3_nt: TGTGCCAGCAGCTTAATTGACTACGAGCAGTACTTC; cdr3_aa: CASSLIDYEQYF; j_call: TRBJ2-7; clone_size: many; cdr3_length: 12; d_call: .; v_call: TRBV11-2
cdr3_nt: TGCAGTGCTACATCCGGCGTGGGTTCACCCCTCCACTTT; cdr3_aa: CSATSGVGSPLHF; j_call: TRBJ1-6; clone_size: .; cdr3_length: 13; d_call: .; v_call: TRBV20-1
cdr3_nt: TGTGCCAGCAGAGAAAGGGGACAGGGCTCCTACGAGCAGTACTTC; cdr3_aa: CASRERGQGSYEQYF; j_call: TRBJ2-7; clone_size: many; cdr3_length: 15; d_call: TRBD1; v_call: TRBV28
cdr3_nt: TGTGCCAGCAGCCAGAGGGAGGGAAAGGACGAGCAGTACTTC; cdr3_aa: CASSQREGKDEQYF; j_call: TRBJ2-7; clone_size: few; cdr3_length: 14; d_call: TRBD2; v_call: TRBV3-1
cdr3_nt: TGCAGCGTTGAGGGGGACTGGGGAGACGAGCAGTACTTC; cdr3_aa: CSVEGDWGDEQYF; j_call: TRBJ2-7; clone_size: few; cdr3_length: 13; d_call: .; v_call: TRBV29-1
cdr3_nt: TGTGCCAGCAGTTTATCAGACAGGGTGGTGAATGAGCAGTTCTTC; cdr3_aa: CASSLSDRVVNEQFF; j_call: TRBJ2-1; clone_size: .; cdr3_length: 15; d_call: TRBD1; v_call: TRBV28
cdr3_nt: TGTGCCAGCAGTGAAACTAAGCCCCCGGAGACCCAGTACTTC; cdr3_aa: CASSETKPPETQYF; j_call: TRBJ2-5; clone_size: .; cdr3_length: 14; d_call: .; v_call: TRBV25-1
cdr3_nt: TGCAGCGTTGGGGATGTAGCGTTAGAGCAGTACTTC; cdr3_aa: CSVGDVALEQYF; j_call: TRBJ2-7; clone_size: few; cdr3_length: 12; d_call: .; v_call: TRBV29-1
cdr3_nt: TGTGCCAGCAGCCAAGAGGAGTCCCGAAGGATGGGGAACACTGAAGCTTTCTTT; cdr3_aa: CASSQEESRRMGNTEAFF; j_call: TRBJ1-1; clone_size: .; cdr3_length: 18; d_call: .; v_call: TRBV4-2
cdr3_nt: TGTGCCAGCAGTTTAAACCACGAGCAGTACTTC; cdr3_aa: CASSLNHEQYF; j_call: TRBJ2-7; clone_size: many; cdr3_length: 11; d_call: .; v_call: TRBV12-3/TRBV12-4
cdr3_nt: TGTGCCAGCAGCCTAGGACAGGTCGCCTACGAGCAGTACTTC; cdr3_aa: CASSLGQVAYEQYF; j_call: TRBJ2-7; clone_size: many; cdr3_length: 14; d_call: TRBD1; v_call: TRBV11-2
cdr3_nt: TGCGCCAGCAGCCAGGAGGGCGGAACAGGTCGGTACGAGCAGTACTTC; cdr3_aa: CASSQEGGTGRYEQYF; j_call: TRBJ2-7; clone_size: .; cdr3_length: 16; d_call: .; v_call: TRBV4-1
cdr3_nt: TGTGCCACCAGCAGAGCAGGTCAGGGAGAGACCCAGTACTTC; cdr3_aa: CATSRAGQGETQYF; j_call: TRBJ2-5; clone_size: many; cdr3_length: 14; d_call: .; v_call: TRBV15
cdr3_nt: TGTGCCAGCAGCTTACGAACGAAACAGGGGGTGTTCTATAATTCACCCCTCCACTTT; cdr3_aa: CASSLRTKQGVFYNSPLHF; j_call: TRBJ1-6; clone_size: many; cdr3_length: 19; d_call: TRBD1; v_call: TRBV7-3
cdr3_nt: TGTGCCAGCAGCGTCAAGGGGAGGGAAACCGGGGAGCTGTTTTTT; cdr3_aa: CASSVKGRETGELFF; j_call: TRBJ2-2; clone_size: .; cdr3_length: 15; d_call: TRBD2; v_call: TRBV9
cdr3_nt: TGCAGTGCTTATGACTACGAGCAGTACTTC; cdr3_aa: CSAYDYEQYF; j_call: TRBJ2-7; clone_size: few; cdr3_length: 10; d_call: .; v_call: TRBV20-1
cdr3_nt: TGTGCCAGCAGCGAACAGGGGGCGCGCCACGAGCAGTACTTC; cdr3_aa: CASSEQGARHEQYF; j_call: TRBJ2-7; clone_size: .; cdr3_length: 14; d_call: TRBD1; v_call: TRBV4-2
cdr3_nt: TGTGCCAGCAGCTCGGGACAGGGGGCGGGAGGCTACACCTTC; cdr3_aa: CASSSGQGAGGYTF; j_call: TRBJ1-2; clone_size: many; cdr3_length: 14; d_call: TRBD1; v_call: TRBV6-1
cdr3_nt: TGTGCCAGCAGCTTAGTGGACACCGCCTACGAGCAGTACTTC; cdr3_aa: CASSLVDTAYEQYF; j_call: TRBJ2-7; clone_size: many; cdr3_length: 14; d_call: .; v_call: TRBV7-9
cdr3_nt: TGCAGTGCTAATTCCCCGGGACAGTTAAGCTACGAGCAGTACTTC; cdr3_aa: CSANSPGQLSYEQYF; j_call: TRBJ2-7; clone_size: .; cdr3_length: 15; d_call: TRBD1; v_call: TRBV20-1
cdr3_nt: TGTGCCACCAGCAGGATCCCCGCCCAGGGGGCAGAGGAGACCCAGTACTTC; cdr3_aa: CATSRIPAQGAEETQYF; j_call: TRBJ2-5; clone_size: many; cdr3_length: 17; d_call: TRBD1; v_call: TRBV15
cdr3_nt: TGTGCCAGCAGCCCCCACCTGAGCTCCTACAATGAGCAGTTCTTC; cdr3_aa: CASSPHLSSYNEQFF; j_call: TRBJ2-1; clone_size: .; cdr3_length: 15; d_call: .; v_call: TRBV7-9
cdr3_nt: TGTGCCAGTAGTATGAGCGAAGTCGGCTACACCTTC; cdr3_aa: CASSMSEVGYTF; j_call: TRBJ1-2; clone_size: many; cdr3_length: 12; d_call: .; v_call: TRBV19
cdr3_nt: TGCAGTGCTAGCGAGGGGGCGCGCTACAATGAGCAGTTCTTC; cdr3_aa: CSASEGARYNEQFF; j_call: TRBJ2-1; clone_size: .; cdr3_length: 14; d_call: TRBD1; v_call: TRBV20-1
cdr3_nt: TGTGCCAGCAGTAAGGACTGGTACGAGCAGTACTTC; cdr3_aa: CASSKDWYEQYF; j_call: TRBJ2-7; clone_size: many; cdr3_length: 12; d_call: .; v_call: TRBV2
cdr3_nt: TGCAGTGCTAGACCCACTAGCGTAACCTACGAGCAGTACTTC; cdr3_aa: CSARPTSVTYEQYF; j_call: TRBJ2-7; clone_size: .; cdr3_length: 14; d_call: TRBD2; v_call: TRBV20-1
cdr3_nt: TGCGCCAGCAGCCCCGACGGTAACTACGAGCAGTACTTC; cdr3_aa: CASSPDGNYEQYF; j_call: TRBJ2-7; clone_size: .; cdr3_length: 13; d_call: .; v_call: TRBV5-1
cdr3_nt: TGTGCCAGCAGGGCCCTAGGAAACACCGGGGAGCTGTTTTTT; cdr3_aa: CASRALGNTGELFF; j_call: TRBJ2-2; clone_size: .; cdr3_length: 14; d_call: .; v_call: TRBV12-3/TRBV12-4